Each of the 13 T cell receptor beta chains below was sequenced from the same sample in a study of blood T cells in healthy people across ages. A second PCR of 7 to 11 cycles used a sample-barcoded 5' primer and a J-beta primer mix. TCRdb passed the 5' RACE reads through MiXCR, listing each CDR3 protein once. The data show about 760,000 distinct CDR3 sequences, about 56% seen once. Input material: blood. The receptors stem from a man aged 35 to 55 in good health.

The chain links TRBV9 to TRBJ2-2; no reliable D call. The CDR3 consists of 16 residues. Trimming removed 4 bases at V and 1 base at J, with 14 bases between. Per germline, CDR1 SGDLS and CDR2 YYNGEE. CDR3 coding DNA: TGTGCCAGCAGCCCCTCGAACCTGGGGAACACCGGGGAGCTGTTTTTT. It is translated as CASSPSNLGNTGELFF.

This chain joins TRBV5-1 and TRBJ2-3; D is ambiguous. The germline V gene has CDR1 SGHRS and CDR2 YFSETQ. Trimming removed 4 bases from V and 4 bases from J, with 10 bases in between. The length of the CDR3 is 13 residues. The CDR3 coding sequence is TGCGCCAGCAGCCCACTTGGGCCAGATACGCAGTATTTT. As protein: CASSPLGPDTQYF.

This clonotype was detected only a few times. V gene TRBV7-2 combines with J gene TRBJ2-5; weak D call: TRBD2 (6 bases). V shed 1 base and J shed 4 bases, with 13 bases lying between them. The length of the CDR3 is 15 residues. CDR1 is SGHTA and CDR2 is FQGNSA in the germline V gene. Here the CDR3 reads CASSLGNQAGETQYF. The CDR3 DNA reads TGTGCCAGCAGCTTAGGGAACCAAGCGGGAGAGACCCAGTACTTC.

The chain couples TRBV20-1 to TRBJ1-4, with TRBD1 as a possible D gene (5 bases). The V end lost 6 bases, the J end lost 5 bases, and 13 bases lay between the germline ends. Per the germline V gene, CDR1 is DFQATT and CDR2 is SNEGSKA (reference sequence). This CDR3 is 13 amino acids long. In DNA, the CDR3 is TGCAGTGCAAAAGACAGATTAAATGAAAAACTGTTTTTT. Residues: CSAKDRLNEKLFF.

The chain carries TRBV20-1 and TRBJ2-3; tentative D call: TRBD1 (6 bases). Trimming took off 3 bases at V and 2 bases at J, with 18 bases between the two ends. The CDR3 totals 16 residues. Germline assignment: CDR1 DFQATT and CDR2 SNEGSKA (reference sequence). The CDR3 reads CSASWSGASSTDTQYF. The CDR3 nucleotides are TGCAGTGCTAGTTGGTCAGGGGCGTCCTCCACAGATACGCAGTATTTT.

V gene TRBV11-2 combines with J gene TRBJ1-4, with TRBD1 matching 8 bases. The CDR3 spans 14 residues. V shed 0 bases, J shed 6 bases, and the junction held 0 bases outside the gene matches. Germline V lookup: CDR1 SGHAT, CDR2 FQNNGV. CDR3 in amino acids: CASSLEGQDEKLFF. The CDR3 nucleotides read TGTGCCAGCAGCTTAGAGGGACAGGATGAAAAACTGTTTTTT.

The gene calls are TRBV6-5 and TRBJ2-1; 7 nucleotides agree with TRBD1. The CDR3 totals 15 residues. J was trimmed by 9 bases and V by 0 bases; bases with no gene match: 8. Germline V lookup: CDR1 MNHEY, CDR2 SVGAGI. This CDR3 is CASSYSRQGMGEQFF. The CDR3, as DNA: TGTGCCAGCAGTTACTCGAGACAGGGCATGGGTGAGCAGTTCTTC.

This clonotype was detected a few times. The V gene is TRBV7-6, the J gene TRBJ2-5; tentatively, D is TRBD2 (5 bases). The V end lost 6 bases, the J end lost 1 base, and 12 bases lay between the germline ends. The V gene's germline CDR1 is SGHVS and CDR2 FNYEAQ. The CDR3 is 14 residues long. In DNA, the CDR3 is TGTGCCAGCAGTATTCGGGGTTCCCAAGAGACCCAGTACTTC. It translates to CASSIRGSQETQYF.

This clonotype was seen only a few times. The J gene is TRBJ1-1, the V gene TRBV4-1; D gene unclear. This CDR3 has 15 amino acids. Germline V gives CDR1 MGHRA, CDR2 YSYEKL. V was clipped by 1 base and J by 1 base, with 10 bases between them. CDR3 protein: CASSQVGVENTEAFF. CDR3 coding DNA: TGCGCCAGCAGCCAAGTTGGGGTGGAGAACACTGAAGCTTTCTTT.

The chain is built from TRBV7-9 and TRBJ2-7; D is ambiguous. Germline V gives CDR1 SEHNR, CDR2 FQNEAQ (reference sequence). The length of the CDR3 is 13 residues. V shed 5 bases and J shed 4 bases, with 12 bases lying between them. The CDR3 sequence: CASSPLGRYEQYF. CDR3 bases: TGTGCCAGCAGCCCCCTTGGGCGGTACGAGCAGTACTTC. The variable domain in full, with the rest retrieved from reference TRBV7-9 and TRBJ2-7, is DTGVSQNPRHKITKRGQNVTFRCDPISEHNRLYWYRQTLGQGPEFLTYFQNEAQLEKSRLLSDRFSAERPKGSFSTLEIQRTEQGDSAMYLCASSPLGRYEQYFGPGTRLTVT.

The chain recombines TRBV5-1 with TRBJ2-5, with 7 bases matching TRBD2. The CDR3 is 13 residues long. The germline V gene encodes CDR1 SGHRS and CDR2 YFSETQ. Germline trimming cut 5 bases from V and 2 bases from J; bases unmatched to any gene: 3. The CDR3 loop is CASRRDYQETQYF. CDR3 nucleotides: TGCGCCAGCAGGAGGGACTATCAAGAGACCCAGTACTTC. The whole variable domain, filled in from reference TRBV5-1 and TRBJ2-5, reads KAGVTQTPRYLIKTRGQQVTLSCSPISGHRSVSWYQQTPGQGLQFLFEYFSETQRNKGNFPGRFSGRQFSNSRSEMNVSTLELGDSALYLCASRRDYQETQYFGPGTRLLVL.

In this sample, this clonotype turned up a few times. The chain joins TRBV9 to TRBJ2-5; D possibly uses TRBD1 or TRBD2 (5 bases each). V was shortened by 3 bases and J by 11 bases, with 17 bases between the two germline ends. CDR3 size: 13 residues. Germline assignment: CDR1 SGDLS and CDR2 YYNGEE. CDR3 DNA: TGTGCCAGCAGCGGGGGGTTAGGGTATGAGCAGTACTTC. As protein: CASSGGLGYEQYF.

This chain connects TRBV7-8 to TRBJ2-1; tentative D call: TRBD1 (5 bases). Looked up from germline, CDR1 is SGHVS and CDR2 is FQNEAQ. The ends were cut back, 2 bases at V and 5 bases at J, with 13 bases in the middle. The CDR3 covers 15 residues. The CDR3 bases are TGTGCCAGCAGCTTACAGCTTGGCAGGGACAATGAGCAGTTCTTC. Protein product: CASSLQLGRDNEQFF.